This T cell receptor beta chain was obtained from a study of blood T cells in healthy people across ages. Concerning this clonotype itself: What it binds is not known.

V lost 6 bases to trimming and J lost 2 bases, with 11 bases between them. CDR1 is SGHTA, CDR2 FQGNSA, per germline. This CDR3 is built from 14 residues. A second PCR, run for roughly 7 to 11 cycles, used a sample-barcoded 5' primer plus a J-beta primer mix. One entry per CDR3 protein results from TCRdb running MiXCR on the 5' RACE reads. The sample lists about 1,500,000 distinct CDR3 sequences; about 28% were seen once. Study findings and constraints: Roughly linear age-related decline in beta diversity appeared, significant by age around 38.

The sequence was obtained from a woman aged 30 to 39 in good health. This chain connects TRBV7-2 to TRBJ1-3; possible D gene TRBD1, 5 bases. Sequencing input: blood. In DNA, the CDR3 is TGTGCCAGCAGGCATCGGACAACTGGAAACACCATATATTTT. As protein: CASRHRTTGNTIYF.